This TCR beta chain was recovered during a study of response to subunit inactivated influenza vaccine. This clonotype was detected a few times. Antigen: not known. This CDR3 is 14 amino acids long. The germline V gene encodes CDR1 DFQATT and CDR2 SNEGSKA (reference sequence). The V end was cut by 0 bases, the J end by 5 bases, with 13 bases between. Overall study findings and caveats: The authors offered the suggestion that each seasonal influenza vaccination recruits few new T cells.

TCRdb processed the RT-PCR reads anew with MiXCR; each CDR3 protein has one entry. The sample holds 450,000 to 600,000 distinct CDR3 sequences, more than 15% seen once. Sequenced here: CD4+ T cells sorted from PBMCs, sampled around 25 months after vaccination. The clonotype originates from a man aged 50 to 69 who received an inactivated influenza vaccine. The rearrangement links TRBV20-1 to TRBJ1-1; no firm D call. The CDR3 nucleotides read TGCAGTGCTAGAGATCCCCTTCGGGCTACTGAAGCTTTCTTT. Encoded protein: CSARDPLRATEAFF.